This TCR beta chain was sequenced in a study of blood T cell repertoires in COVID-19. Across the study: COVID-19 samples, acute and convalescent, were from the United States, Italy and Spain.

This clone was seen a handful of times. Sequenced by immunoSEQ multiplex PCR; TCRdb stores in-frame clones only, minus some. The repertoire consists of roughly 70,000 clones, with 80% occurring once and the leading ten covering around a sixth. With V trimmed by 4 bases and J by 4 bases, 1 base remained unmatched. The germline gives CDR1 MNHEY, CDR2 SVGAGI. The CDR3 length is 13 residues. The sequenced sample consisted of peripheral blood. This sequence joins TRBV6-5 and TRBJ2-7; TRBD2 agrees at 10 bases. This receptor was obtained from a man in his 70s who had recovered from COVID-19. The CDR3 coding sequence is TGTGCCAGCAGTTTTAGCGGGGGGTACGAGCAGTACTTC. It specifies CASSFSGGYEQYF.